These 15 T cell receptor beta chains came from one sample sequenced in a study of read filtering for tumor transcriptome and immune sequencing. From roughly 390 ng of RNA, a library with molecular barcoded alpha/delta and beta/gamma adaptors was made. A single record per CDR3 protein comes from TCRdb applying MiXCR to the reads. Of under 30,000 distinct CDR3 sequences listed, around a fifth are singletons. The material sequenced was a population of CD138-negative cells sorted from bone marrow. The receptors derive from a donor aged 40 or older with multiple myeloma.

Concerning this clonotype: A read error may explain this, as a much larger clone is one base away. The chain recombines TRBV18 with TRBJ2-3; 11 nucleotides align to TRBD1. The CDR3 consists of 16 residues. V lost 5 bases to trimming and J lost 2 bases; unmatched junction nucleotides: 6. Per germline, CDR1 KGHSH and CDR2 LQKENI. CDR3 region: CASSVGQGAITDTQYF. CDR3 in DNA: TGTGCCAGCTCAGTCGGACAGGGGGCGATCACAGATACGCAGTATTTT.

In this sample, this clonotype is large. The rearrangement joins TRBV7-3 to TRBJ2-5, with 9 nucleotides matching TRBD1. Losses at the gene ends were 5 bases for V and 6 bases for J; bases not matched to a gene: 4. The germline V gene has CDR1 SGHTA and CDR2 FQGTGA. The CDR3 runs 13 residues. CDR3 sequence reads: CASSPGQGKTQYF. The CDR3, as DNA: TGTGCCAGCAGCCCCGGACAGGGGAAGACCCAGTACTTC.

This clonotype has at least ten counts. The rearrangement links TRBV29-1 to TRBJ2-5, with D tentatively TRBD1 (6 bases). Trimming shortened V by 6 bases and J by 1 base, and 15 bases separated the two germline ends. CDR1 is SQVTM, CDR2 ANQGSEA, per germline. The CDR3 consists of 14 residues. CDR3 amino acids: CSVSGQTIQETQYF. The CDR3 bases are TGCAGCGTATCGGGACAAACGATCCAAGAGACCCAGTACTTC.

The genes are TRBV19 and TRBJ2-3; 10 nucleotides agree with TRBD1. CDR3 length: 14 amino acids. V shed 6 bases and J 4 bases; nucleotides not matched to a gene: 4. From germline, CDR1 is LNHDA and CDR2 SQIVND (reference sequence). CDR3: CASRGQGWADTQYF. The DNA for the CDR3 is TGTGCCAGTAGGGGACAGGGGTGGGCAGATACGCAGTATTTT. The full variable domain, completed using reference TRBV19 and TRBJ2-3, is DGGITQSPKYLFRKEGQNVTLSCEQNLNHDAMYWYRQDPGQGLRLIYYSQIVNDFQKGDIAEGYSVSREKKESFPLTVTSAQKNPTAFYLCASRGQGWADTQYFGPGTRLTVL.

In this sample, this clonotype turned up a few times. The CDR3 coding sequence is TGCAGTGCTAAGTTACAGGTTTTGAACACTGAAGCTTTCTTT. Amino acids: CSAKLQVLNTEAFF. The V and J genes are TRBV20-1 and TRBJ1-1; the D gene is possibly TRBD1 (5 bases). V was trimmed by 4 bases and J by 0 bases, leaving 12 bases between them. Germline CDR1 and CDR2: DFQATT and SNEGSKA (reference sequence). This CDR3 has 14 residues.

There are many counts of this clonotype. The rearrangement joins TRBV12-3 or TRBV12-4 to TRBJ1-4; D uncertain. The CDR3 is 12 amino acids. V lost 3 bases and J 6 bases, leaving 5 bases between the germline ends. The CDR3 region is CASSFGDEKLFF. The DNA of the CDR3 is TGTGCCAGCAGTTTTGGGGATGAAAAACTGTTTTTT.

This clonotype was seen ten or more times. CDR3 amino acids: CASRMEGRGSTEAFF. CDR3 DNA: TGCGCCAGCAGAATGGAAGGGAGGGGTAGCACTGAAGCTTTCTTT. J is TRBJ1-1 and V is TRBV5-1, with TRBD1 as a possible D gene (5 bases). Between the trimmed V and J ends, which lost 5 bases and 4 bases, there was a span of 18 bases. Germline CDR1 is SGHRS and CDR2 is YFSETQ. The CDR3 loop spans 15 amino acids.

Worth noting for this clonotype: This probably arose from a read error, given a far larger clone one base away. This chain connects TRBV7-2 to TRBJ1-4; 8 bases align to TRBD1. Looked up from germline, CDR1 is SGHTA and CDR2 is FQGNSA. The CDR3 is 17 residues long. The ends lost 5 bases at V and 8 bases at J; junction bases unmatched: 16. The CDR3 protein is CASSPGTGGSEWEKLFF. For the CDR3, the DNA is TGTGCCAGCAGCCCTGGGACAGGAGGTTCAGAATGGGAAAAACTGTTTTTT. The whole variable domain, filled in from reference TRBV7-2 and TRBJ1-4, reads GAGVSQSPSNKVTEKGKDVELRCDPISGHTALYWYRQSLGQGLEFLIYFQGNSAPDKSGLPSDRFSAERTGGSVSTLTIQRTQQEDSAVYLCASSPGTGGSEWEKLFFGSGTQLSVL.

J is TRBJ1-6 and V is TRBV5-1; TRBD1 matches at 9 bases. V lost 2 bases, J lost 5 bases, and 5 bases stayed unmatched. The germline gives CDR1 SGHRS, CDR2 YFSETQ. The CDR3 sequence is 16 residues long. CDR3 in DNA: TGCGCCAGCAGCTTAAATGGACAGGGGAATAATTCACCCCTCCACTTT. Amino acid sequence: CASSLNGQGNNSPLHF.

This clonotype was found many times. This CDR3 reads CASGEGLSSPETQYF. The CDR3 coding sequence is TGCGCCAGCGGAGAGGGTTTGTCATCCCCAGAGACCCAGTACTTC. The genes are TRBV5-1 and TRBJ2-5; perhaps TRBD2 as D (5 bases). This CDR3 has 15 residues. V was clipped by 7 bases and J by 4 bases, with 20 bases between them. The germline V gene has CDR1 SGHRS and CDR2 YFSETQ.

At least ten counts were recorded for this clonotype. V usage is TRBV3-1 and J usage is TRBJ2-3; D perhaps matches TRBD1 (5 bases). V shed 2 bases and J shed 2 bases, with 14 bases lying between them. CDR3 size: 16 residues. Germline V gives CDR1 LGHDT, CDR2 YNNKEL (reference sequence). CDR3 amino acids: CASSQNPPGNTDTQYF. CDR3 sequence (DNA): TGTGCCAGCAGCCAAAACCCGCCAGGGAACACAGATACGCAGTATTTT.

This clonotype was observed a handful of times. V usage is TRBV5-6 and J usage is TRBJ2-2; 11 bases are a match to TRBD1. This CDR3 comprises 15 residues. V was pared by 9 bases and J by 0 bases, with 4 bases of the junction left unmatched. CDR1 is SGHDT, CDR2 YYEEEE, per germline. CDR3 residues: CATLGQGANTGELFF. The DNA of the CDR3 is TGTGCCACCCTGGGACAGGGGGCGAACACCGGGGAGCTGTTTTTT.

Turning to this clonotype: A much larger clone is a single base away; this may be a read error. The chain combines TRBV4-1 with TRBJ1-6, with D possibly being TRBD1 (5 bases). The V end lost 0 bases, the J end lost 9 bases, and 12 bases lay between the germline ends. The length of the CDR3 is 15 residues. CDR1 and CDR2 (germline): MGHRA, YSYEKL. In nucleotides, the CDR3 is TGCGCCAGCAGCCAAGATTCGGGGCAAGGTTCACCCCTCCACTTT. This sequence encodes CASSQDSGQGSPLHF.

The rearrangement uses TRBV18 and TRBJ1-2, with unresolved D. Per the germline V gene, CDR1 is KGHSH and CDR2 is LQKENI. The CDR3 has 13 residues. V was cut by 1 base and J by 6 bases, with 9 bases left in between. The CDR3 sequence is CASSPLAGNGYTF. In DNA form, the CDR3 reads TGTGCCAGCTCACCACTTGCGGGTAATGGCTACACCTTC. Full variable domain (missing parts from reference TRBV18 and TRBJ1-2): NAGVMQNPRHLVRRRGQEARLRCSPMKGHSHVYWYRQLPEEGLKFMVYLQKENIIDESGMPKERFSAEFPKEGPSILRIQQVVRGDSAAYFCASSPLAGNGYTFGSGTRLTVV.

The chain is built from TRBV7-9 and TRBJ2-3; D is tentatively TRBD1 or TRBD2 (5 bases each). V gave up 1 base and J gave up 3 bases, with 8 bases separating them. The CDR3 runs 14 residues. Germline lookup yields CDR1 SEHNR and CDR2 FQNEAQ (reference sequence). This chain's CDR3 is CASSLGGTTDTQYF. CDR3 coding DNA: TGTGCCAGCAGCTTAGGGGGGACGACAGATACGCAGTATTTT.